Presented here are 4 T cell receptor beta chains from one specimen sequenced in a study of blood T cell repertoires in COVID-19. Produced via immunoSEQ multiplex PCR; TCRdb's table is partial and in-frame only. Found here are approximately 300,000 clones, 85% to 90% of them singletons; the top ten hold just under 9.5%. The sequenced sample was PBMCs or T cells enriched from blood (not recorded which). The receptors stem from a woman aged 30 to 39 who had recovered from COVID-19.

This clone was found once. The chain is built from TRBV10-3 and TRBJ2-7; 7 nucleotides match TRBD2. J gave up 2 bases and V 5 bases, and 9 bases lay outside the gene matches. The CDR3 has 15 residues. CDR1 and CDR2 (germline): ENHRY, SYGVKD. CDR3 residues: CAISSRLAMTYEQYF. CDR3 bases: TGTGCCATCAGTTCCAGACTAGCAATGACCTACGAGCAGTACTTC.

V and J are TRBV13 and TRBJ2-3; D possibly corresponds to TRBD2 (6 bases). CDR3 length: 14 residues. V lost 4 bases to trimming and J lost 4 bases, with 12 bases between them. Germline V lookup: CDR1 PRHDT, CDR2 FYEKMQ (reference sequence). The CDR3 nucleotides are TGTGCCAGCAGCTCGGGAGATGGAGCAGATACGCAGTATTTT. Protein sequence: CASSSGDGADTQYF.

The chain carries TRBV19 and TRBJ2-5; D is undetermined. V was shortened by 3 bases and J by 0 bases, with 11 bases between the two germline ends. CDR3 size: 15 residues. From germline, CDR1 is LNHDA and CDR2 SQIVND (reference sequence). CDR3 sequence: CASSMRWQNQETQYF. DNA of the CDR3: TGTGCCAGTAGTATGAGGTGGCAGAACCAAGAGACCCAGTACTTC.

The chain combines TRBV3-1 (or the pseudogene TRBV3-2) with TRBJ2-1; 8 nucleotides align to TRBD2. CDR1 and CDR2 (germline): LGHDT, YNNKEL (reference sequence). V gave up 0 bases and J gave up 14 bases; unmatched junction bases: 6. This CDR3 is 13 amino acids long. The CDR3 DNA is TGTGCCAGCAGCCAAGATCCGGGACTAGAGGAGTTCTTC. Its protein product is CASSQDPGLEEFF.